These 5 T cell receptor beta chains share one sample of origin, sequenced in a study of response to subunit inactivated influenza vaccine. Using its own MiXCR run on the RT-PCR reads, TCRdb lists one record per CDR3 protein. The sample yields more than 550,000 distinct CDR3 sequences, approximately 11% seen once. These sequences were also reported in another study, on T cells expressing NK-cell markers. This second study notes: Beta-chain TCR cDNA was generated via 5'RACE template switching with UMIs.

The sequences come from PBMCs from blood, collected on the day of vaccination. These receptors were obtained from a man aged 50 to 60 who received an inactivated influenza vaccine.

This clonotype has a handful of counts. The chain couples TRBV6-2 or TRBV6-3 to TRBJ2-3; 7 bases align to TRBD2. Trimming at V came to 0 bases and at J to 1 base, leaving 4 bases not matched to a gene. Per germline, CDR1 MNHEY and CDR2 SVGEGT. The CDR3 is made up of 16 amino acids. The DNA of the CDR3 is TGTGCCAGCAGTTACTCGAGCGGGACGCGCACAGATACGCAGTATTTT. It translates to CASSYSSGTRTDTQYF.

The chain carries TRBV12-3 or TRBV12-4 and TRBJ2-5; D gene unclear. CDR3 length: 15 residues. Trimming shortened V by 6 bases and J by 2 bases, and 16 bases separated the two germline ends. The CDR3 coding sequence is TGTGCCAGCAGACCCGGAAGGGTTGTGCAAGAGACCCAGTACTTC. It encodes CASRPGRVVQETQYF.

V gene TRBV14 combines with J gene TRBJ2-3; 7 nucleotides match TRBD2. In germline, CDR1 is SGHDN, CDR2 FVKESK. CDR3 length: 16 amino acids. V dropped 1 base and J dropped 1; count of bases not matched to a gene: 5. This CDR3 is CASSQGLAVGTDTQYF. CDR3 bases: TGTGCCAGCAGCCAAGGGCTAGCGGTCGGCACAGATACGCAGTATTTT.

This clonotype was seen more than once but under ten times. The rearrangement links TRBV12-3 or TRBV12-4 to TRBJ2-2; a possible D gene is TRBD2 (6 bases). Trimming pared 8 bases from V and 4 bases from J, leaving 11 bases between. The CDR3 has 13 residues. CDR3 in DNA: TGTGCCAGCGACGGGGAGGTCACCGGGGAGCTGTTTTTT. Protein product: CASDGEVTGELFF.

In this sample, this clonotype turned up a few times. This chain uses TRBV7-2 with TRBJ2-3, with TRBD2 identical over 8 bases. Germline values: CDR1 SGHTA, CDR2 FQGNSA. This CDR3 has 15 residues. After removal of 7 bases from V and 3 bases from J, the junction contained 9 bases not matched to a gene. The CDR3 loop reads CASKLVGGGTDTQYF. CDR3 in DNA: TGTGCCAGCAAACTCGTCGGGGGGGGAACAGATACGCAGTATTTT.